Detailed here is one T cell receptor (beta chain). The antigen is not known. The CDR3 contains 16 residues. V gave up 5 bases and J gave up 2 bases; unmatched junction bases: 7. Germline V gene sequence: CDR1 SGHAT, CDR2 FQNNGV. Generated by immunoSEQ multiplex PCR, the TCRdb table keeps only in-frame clones and is missing some. The table includes some 100,000 clones, under 95% detected once. The source of the sample is a study of siplizumab effects on memory and regulatory T cells. Study-wide results and limits: In siplizumab cultures, the suppressive function of proliferating Tregs remained unconfirmed.

The sample consisted of CD8+ T cells sorted from blood. The sequence derives from a human donor in good health. The chain is built from TRBV11-2 and TRBJ2-4; 9 nucleotides agree with TRBD1. In nucleotides, the CDR3 is TGTGCCAGCAGCGCGGACAGGGGACGGTCCAAAAACATTCAGTACTTC. Its translation is CASSADRGRSKNIQYF.